The rows below give T cell receptor beta chains drawn from one sample of a study of T cell changes during pregnancy in multiple sclerosis. Sequencing used immunoSEQ multiplex PCR; TCRdb keeps in-frame clones, though not all of them. The table records about 40,000 clones, over 80% of them present only once. This sample comprised peripheral blood, obtained in the first trimester of pregnancy. The receptors were gathered from a female donor in good health, enrolled as a control in a pregnancy study. Both conserved end residues are trimmed from each CDR3.

TRBJ2-7	TRBV7-2	ASSLGTGRHEQY
TRBJ2-2	TRBV27	ASSPGTAPGELF
TRBJ2-7	TRBV7-9	ASSSQTGGASYEQY
TRBJ2-1	TRBV4-1	ASSQVRTGWNLEQF
TRBJ2-3	TRBV15	ATSREAGGGASDTQY
TRBJ1-5	TRBV28	ASSFGQGNQPQH
TRBJ2-2	TRBV7-8	ASSLGLSTANTGELF
TRBJ2-2	TRBV6-1	ASSESLDRAGELF
TRBJ2-7	TRBV6-5	ASSYLGETYEQY
TRBJ2-3	TRBV25-1	ASSPTSRASGVGDTQY
TRBJ2-7	TRBV10-3	AISLGQGGSYEQY
TRBJ1-5	TRBV7-8	ASSFQTGSNQPQH
TRBJ2-3	TRBV10-3	AITNPNEEKPEGANSDTQY
TRBJ1-6	TRBV10-3	ATTGQGDNSPLH
TRBJ2-1	TRBV4-2	ASSPGAGGEYNEQF
TRBJ1-3	TRBV11-2	ASSLGAVSGNTIY
TRBJ1-5	TRBV19	ASSMGSGGGGNQPQH
TRBJ1-1	TRBV7-6	ASSLVVQVLNTEAF
TRBJ2-3	TRBV4-1	ASSASGGSTDTQY
TRBJ2-5	TRBV7-2	ASSSVGGQGETQY
TRBJ1-3	TRBV2	ASKGVSGNTIY
TRBJ1-5	TRBV4-3	ASSQDRAGGQPQH
TRBJ1-3	TRBV7-2	ASSPLSSGNTIY
TRBJ2-7	TRBV5-4	ASTQTGGATYEQY
TRBJ2-7	TRBV7-9	ASSFDSPRLGEQY
TRBJ2-5	TRBV5-6	ASSLMTRAPETQY
TRBJ2-3	TRBV7-2	ASSRSGTSGTDTQY
TRBJ2-7	TRBV14	ASSHTGEDRGRGEQY
TRBJ2-7	TRBV19	ASSGLAGSQAGEQY
TRBJ1-1	TRBV2	ASRDRGTNTEAF
TRBJ2-1	TRBV6-4	ASSPHGSGGAYEQF
TRBJ1-5	TRBV28	ASSSGGTSNQPQH
TRBJ1-4	TRBV5-1	ASSFGGQGTSTNEKLF
TRBJ1-5	TRBV19	ASSRGTQRGQPQH
TRBJ1-4	TRBV2	ASSSSREKLF
TRBJ2-7	TRBV7-9	ASSLAGDEQY
TRBJ2-2	TRBV5-4	ASSLDPRREVTGELF
TRBJ1-5	TRBV18	ASSPTGQPQH
TRBJ1-1	TRBV6-5	ASSSQTEAF
TRBJ1-6	TRBV6-6	ASSRDRNYSPLH
TRBJ2-1	TRBV5-1	ASSSPGDNEQF
TRBJ2-7	TRBV30	AWSVQYYEQY
TRBJ2-5	TRBV7-2	ASSLATGGPQETQY
TRBJ1-5	TRBV19	ASKGQGAGQPQH
TRBJ2-7	TRBV15	ATSRDWAGEQY
TRBJ2-3	TRBV13	ASSQLAGASDTQY
TRBJ1-1	TRBV9	ASSETGGNTEAF
TRBJ2-3	TRBV7-3	ASSARQGGTQY
TRBJ1-3	TRBV15	ATSPQVSSGNTIY
TRBJ1-2	TRBV14	ASSQTGTGDRGYT